The clone carrying this T cell receptor beta chain was seen repeatedly, ten times or more. Germline V lookup: CDR1 SGHRS, CDR2 YFSETQ. V gave up 2 bases and J gave up 5 bases, with 17 bases separating them. The CDR3 is made up of 16 amino acids. This entry belongs to a study of T-cell memory formation after mild COVID-19. MiXCR, run by TCRdb on the 5' RACE reads, gives a single entry per CDR3 protein. This sample has about 140,000 distinct CDR3 sequences; over 6% occur once, and the top ten carry approximately 2.1%. The source of this sequence is an adult woman who had mild COVID-19 (a few samples of this study predate the infection). Cell type and time point are not known. The source material was PBMCs or a T cell subset sorted from them (not recorded which). The genes are TRBV5-1 and TRBJ2-1; tentative D call: TRBD2 (6 bases). The CDR3 coding sequence is TGCGCCAGCAGCTTTCGTCCCGGGACTGGTAACAATGAGCAGTTCTTC. Translation gives CASSFRPGTGNNEQFF.